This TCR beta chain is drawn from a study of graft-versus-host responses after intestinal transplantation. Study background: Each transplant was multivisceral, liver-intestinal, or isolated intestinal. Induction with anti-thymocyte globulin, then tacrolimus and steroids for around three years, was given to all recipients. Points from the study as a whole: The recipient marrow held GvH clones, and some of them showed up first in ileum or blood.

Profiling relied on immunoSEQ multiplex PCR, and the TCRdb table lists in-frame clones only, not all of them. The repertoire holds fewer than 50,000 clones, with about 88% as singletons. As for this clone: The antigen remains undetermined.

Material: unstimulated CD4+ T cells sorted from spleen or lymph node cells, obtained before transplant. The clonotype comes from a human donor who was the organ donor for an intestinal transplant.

The CDR3 region is CASSRSDHEQYF. CDR3 bases: TGTGCCAGCAGCCGCTCGGATCACGAGCAGTACTTC. The rearrangement joins TRBV7-9 to TRBJ2-7; D is ambiguous. V lost 5 bases to trimming and J lost 5 bases, with 10 bases between them. The CDR3 has 12 residues. CDR1 SEHNR and CDR2 FQNEAQ come from the germline V gene (reference sequence).